Detailed here is one T cell receptor (beta chain). Looked up from germline, CDR1 is LNHDA and CDR2 is SQIVND (reference sequence). V lost 6 bases, J lost 8 bases, and 17 bases stayed unmatched. The CDR3 spans 17 residues. These data are taken from a study of control samples from healthy donors and cancer patients. TCRdb's copy holds only in-frame clones and misses some; the assay was immunoSEQ multiplex PCR. The repertoire holds over 150,000 clones, with 85% to 95% as singletons. This sequence joins TRBV19 and TRBJ2-2; the match to TRBD2 covers 8 bases. The clonotype comes from a man aged 18-30 years in good health. The material sequenced was blood. CDR3 region: CASRSTGGPPVLGELFF. The CDR3 region has the DNA TGTGCCAGTAGATCGACGGGGGGGCCGCCGGTATTAGGGGAGCTGTTTTTT.